The 9 T cell receptor beta chains below were found in one sample sequenced in a study of T cell responses to AZD1222 COVID-19 vaccine. This table comes from immunoSEQ multiplex PCR, and its TCRdb copy is limited to in-frame clones, with some not included. The sample contains 150,000 or so clones, approximately 91% of which appear only once. The sequencing here drew on peripheral blood, taken on day 0 of AZD1222 vaccination. The origin of the receptors is an adult in good health.

V gene TRBV6-6 combines with J gene TRBJ1-5; D is unclear. Germline V gives CDR1 MNHNY, CDR2 SVGAGI (reference sequence). The CDR3 covers 14 residues. Trimming stripped 6 bases from V and 2 bases from J, with 11 bases between. The CDR3 DNA sequence: TGTGCCAGCAGGAGGGAGTCCCGCAATCAGCCCCAGCATTTT. Its protein product is CASRRESRNQPQHF.

V gene TRBV9 combines with J gene TRBJ1-6; perhaps TRBD1 as D (5 bases). The CDR3 extends over 14 amino acids. Germline V gene sequence: CDR1 SGDLS, CDR2 YYNGEE. V lost 1 base and J lost 7, with 9 bases in between. The CDR3 sequence is CASSVTDRNSPLHF. Here the CDR3 DNA reads TGTGCCAGCAGCGTAACCGACAGAAATTCACCCCTCCACTTT.

This clone turned up a few times. This chain uses TRBV6-2 or TRBV6-3 with TRBJ2-7; D may be TRBD1 (6 bases). The V gene's germline CDR1 is MNHEY and CDR2 SVGEGT. The CDR3 is made up of 11 amino acids. Trimming pared 5 bases from V and 7 bases from J, leaving 9 bases between. The CDR3, as DNA: TGTGCCAGCAGTGACAGGCGGGAGCAGTACTTC. This sequence encodes CASSDRREQYF.

The gene calls are TRBV5-4 and TRBJ2-7; 7 bases are a match to TRBD1. The CDR3 spans 15 residues. V lost 0 bases, J lost 1 base, and 4 bases stayed unmatched. CDR1 is SGHNT, CDR2 YYREEE, per germline (reference sequence). CDR3 sequence (DNA): TGTGCCAGCAGCTTGGTAGGGGGCGGGTCCTACGAGCAGTACTTC. Translated, it gives CASSLVGGGSYEQYF.

V usage is TRBV3-1 (or the pseudogene TRBV3-2) and J usage is TRBJ1-2, with D perhaps matching TRBD1 (6 bases). CDR1 is LGHDT, CDR2 YNNKEL, per germline (reference sequence). The germline V and J ends were trimmed by 5 bases and 2 bases, with 15 bases remaining between them. CDR3 size: 15 residues. The CDR3 DNA sequence: TGTGCCAGCAGCAAGGCCGGGACAACAAACTATGGCTACACCTTC. It translates to CASSKAGTTNYGYTF.

The gene calls are TRBV6-5 and TRBJ2-1; 9 nucleotides agree with TRBD2. Germline V gene data show CDR1 as MNHEY and CDR2 as SVGAGI. The CDR3 length is 15 residues. V dropped 6 bases and J dropped 0; count of bases not matched to a gene: 3. CDR3: CASSLSGSSYNEQFF. For the CDR3, the DNA is TGTGCCAGCAGCCTTAGCGGGAGCTCCTACAATGAGCAGTTCTTC.

This chain joins TRBV15 and TRBJ1-2; no reliable D call. Per germline, CDR1 LNHNV and CDR2 YYDKDF (reference sequence). Trimming pared 1 base from V and 6 bases from J, leaving 15 bases between. The CDR3 runs 15 residues. The CDR3 spells CATSRGRDGVHGYTF. The CDR3 DNA sequence: TGTGCCACCAGCAGAGGACGAGACGGGGTTCATGGCTACACCTTC.

This clone was observed a single time. The genes are TRBV3-1 (or the pseudogene TRBV3-2) and TRBJ1-5; 10 bases agree with TRBD1. CDR3 length: 14 residues. The V gene's germline CDR1 is LGHDT and CDR2 YNNKEL (reference sequence). V lost 4 bases and J lost 5; bases outside the gene matches: 2. CDR3 bases: TGTGCCAGCAGCCTCGGGACAGGGGATCAGCCCCAGCATTTT. It specifies CASSLGTGDQPQHF.

The chain recombines TRBV6-2 or TRBV6-3 with TRBJ2-5; the D call may be TRBD1 or TRBD2 (5 bases each). The CDR3 has 15 residues. The V gene's germline CDR1 is MNHEY and CDR2 SVGEGT. Trimming removed 3 bases at V and 4 bases at J, with 15 bases between. The CDR3 reads CASSYGTPRGETQYF. The CDR3 DNA reads TGTGCCAGCAGTTATGGGACCCCGAGGGGAGAGACCCAGTACTTC.